The TCR beta chain under discussion was sequenced for a study of regulatory T cells in long-lasting Graves disease. Study findings and constraints: Results may be inaccurate due to the small sample size.

In this sample, this clonotype turned up a few times. Its antigen is unknown. The sample's time point: newly diagnosed GD, antithyroid drugs for less than 3 months. From RNA extracted from PBMCs, the TCR library was made. Arm-PCR with iRepertoire HTBI primers amplified the CDR3 regions for these TCR beta libraries. TCRdb reprocessed the multiplex PCR reads via MiXCR and lists one record per CDR3 protein. This sample has about 560,000 distinct CDR3 sequences, with roughly 16% found just once. Trimming took off 6 bases at V and 0 bases at J, with 20 bases between the two ends. CDR3 length equals 16 residues. Looked up from germline, CDR1 is DFQATT and CDR2 is SNEGSKA (reference sequence). These data were also reused for a study on T cells in Graves' hyperthyroidism and ophthalmopathy. From that paper: Together with thyroid ultrasound, orbital computed tomography, serum thyroxine and TRAb, clinical symptoms were used for diagnoses. The blood repertoire included most of the expanded thyroid clonotypes above 0.001. Patients with ophthalmopathy were separated from those with stable hyperthyroidism by a 13 V-J model.

The gene calls are TRBV20-1 and TRBJ1-1; the D is unclear. The sample in question was peripheral blood mononuclear cells (PBMCs), obtained at new diagnosis, from a patient treated with antithyroid drugs. This sequence originates from a man aged 18 to 29 with Graves disease. As DNA, the CDR3 is TGCAGTGCCGGTTCGGGCGGGGTGGAATTGAACACTGAAGCTTTCTTT. Its protein product is CSAGSGGVELNTEAFF.